This T cell receptor beta chain stems from a study of response to subunit inactivated influenza vaccine. Comments on this clonotype: The target antigen is unknown. A much larger clone differs by one base, so this may be a read error.

TCRdb independently ran MiXCR on the RT-PCR reads; one entry per CDR3 protein. The data show approximately 520,000 distinct CDR3 sequences, about 15% seen once. Regarding the study as a whole: Every seasonal influenza vaccination brings in few new T cells, the authors suggested.

Trimming left V 5 bases short and J 3 bases short, with 12 bases between. The CDR3 is 14 residues long. Germline CDR1 SGHKS, CDR2 YYEKEE (reference sequence). The chain is built from TRBV5-5 and TRBJ2-1; D is uncertain. The receptor was derived from a man between 50 and 69 years old who received an inactivated influenza vaccine. The sample consisted of CD4+ T cells sorted from PBMCs, taken less than 30 months after vaccination. The CDR3 DNA is TGTGCCAGCAGACCCGACCGGTTCTACAATGAGCAGTTCTTC. Its translation: CASRPDRFYNEQFF.